Each of the 16 T cell receptor beta chains below was sequenced from the same sample in a study of PD-1 blockade in classical Hodgkin lymphoma. This sample's time point: cycle 4 day 1 (C4D1), after 6 weeks of nivolumab. There was relapse after autologous stem cell transplantation in every patient, and there was variation in brentuximab vedotin exposure. Sequenced by immunoSEQ multiplex PCR; TCRdb stores in-frame clones only, minus some. The table shows 15,000 to 20,000 clones, with roughly four fifths occurring only once. Sequences were derived from peripheral blood mononuclear cells (PBMCs), sampled before the fourth cycle of nivolumab. These receptors were obtained from a human donor with classical Hodgkin lymphoma.

This CDR3 is CASSPWGYEQYF. The CDR3 DNA sequence: TGTGCCAGCAGCCCGTGGGGGTACGAGCAGTACTTC. This rearrangement joins TRBV5-4 to TRBJ2-7; D is perhaps TRBD1 or TRBD2 (5 bases each). Germline lookup yields CDR1 SGHNT and CDR2 YYREEE (reference sequence). V dropped 4 bases and J dropped 4 bases, with 9 bases sitting between them. CDR3 size: 12 residues.

This clone was counted a few times. The chain links TRBV6-1 to TRBJ1-2; 9 bases are shared with TRBD1. V shed 0 bases and J 2 bases; nucleotides not matched to a gene: 1. The CDR3 totals 15 residues. Germline V gene sequence: CDR1 MNHNS, CDR2 SASEGT. CDR3 coding DNA: TGTGCCAGCAGTGAAGCGGGACAGGGAAACTATGGCTACACCTTC. Protein sequence: CASSEAGQGNYGYTF.

The chain couples TRBV6-6 to TRBJ2-3; TRBD1 agrees at 9 bases. CDR3 size: 14 residues. Germline V lookup: CDR1 MNHNY, CDR2 SVGAGI (reference sequence). Germline trimming cut 6 bases from V and 3 bases from J; bases unmatched to any gene: 4. The CDR3 here is CASRQTGGTDTQYF. The CDR3 DNA reads as TGTGCCAGCAGACAGACAGGGGGGACAGATACGCAGTATTTT.

This rearrangement joins TRBV7-8 to TRBJ2-3; D is unresolved. Trimming pared 5 bases from V and 3 bases from J, leaving 9 bases between. The germline V gene encodes CDR1 SGHVS and CDR2 FQNEAQ. The CDR3 is 13 amino acids. In DNA, the CDR3 is TGTGCCAGCAGCCCGACCTCTACAGATACGCAGTATTTT. Translated, it gives CASSPTSTDTQYF.

The chain carries TRBV15 and TRBJ1-5; D uncertain. Trimming took off 0 bases at V and 7 bases at J, with 10 bases between the two ends. This CDR3 is built from 14 residues. The germline gives CDR1 LNHNV, CDR2 YYDKDF (reference sequence). The CDR3 DNA sequence: TGTGCCACCAGCAGAGATTCTGGGAGGCAGCCCCAGCATTTT. Protein: CATSRDSGRQPQHF.

The V gene is TRBV2, the J gene TRBJ1-1, with TRBD1 matching 8 bases. CDR3 length: 13 residues. The trim removed 11 bases at V and 5 bases at J, leaving 10 bases unmatched. Per germline, CDR1 SNHLY and CDR2 FYNNEI. The CDR3 reads CAEGQGIGTEAFF. DNA for the CDR3: TGTGCCGAAGGACAGGGTATTGGGACTGAAGCTTTCTTT.

This clone showed up just a few times. The chain joins TRBV9 to TRBJ2-2; TRBD1 matches 7 bases. The V and J ends lost 4 bases and 0 bases, in that order; junction bases with no gene match: 15. In germline, CDR1 is SGDLS, CDR2 YYNGEE. There are 19 residues in the CDR3. The CDR3 bases are TGTGCCAGCAGCCCGGGACCTTTACCTGACAGGGCGAACACCGGGGAGCTGTTTTTT. The encoded protein is CASSPGPLPDRANTGELFF.

V usage is TRBV6-1 and J usage is TRBJ2-7; tentative D call: TRBD1 (6 bases). Trimming removed 6 bases from V and 0 bases from J, with 15 bases in between. Germline CDR1 MNHNS, CDR2 SASEGT. This CDR3 comprises 15 residues. The CDR3 is CASRDRDTSSYEQYF. CDR3 nucleotide sequence: TGTGCCAGCAGGGACCGGGACACAAGCTCCTACGAGCAGTACTTC.

The chain combines TRBV4-2 with TRBJ1-1; no firm D call. The CDR3 spans 13 residues. Germline V CDR1 and CDR2: LGHNA, YNFKEQ. V was trimmed by 4 bases and J by 8 bases, leaving 14 bases between them. This chain's CDR3 is CASSPPSREEAFF. For the CDR3, the DNA is TGTGCCAGCAGCCCTCCTAGTAGGGAGGAAGCTTTCTTT.

V and J are TRBV9 and TRBJ2-7, with TRBD1 matching over 7 bases. Trimming cost V 3 bases and J 2 bases; bases outside gene matches: 5. The germline V gene encodes CDR1 SGDLS and CDR2 YYNGEE. CDR3 size: 14 residues. The CDR3 sequence: CASSGRDRAYEQYF. The CDR3 DNA sequence: TGTGCCAGCAGCGGCCGGGACAGAGCCTACGAGCAGTACTTC. Looking up the rest from reference TRBV9 and TRBJ2-7 gives the full variable domain: DSGVTQTPKHLITATGQRVTLRCSPRSGDLSVYWYQQSLDQGLQFLIQYYNGEERAKGNILERFSAQQFPDLHSELNLSSLELGDSALYFCASSGRDRAYEQYFGPGTRLTVT.

V and J are TRBV7-8 and TRBJ2-7; D might be TRBD1 (6 bases). Trimming left V 1 base short and J 2 bases short, with 9 bases between. The germline CDR1 and CDR2 sequences are SGHVS and FQNEAQ. This CDR3 contains 14 residues. CDR3 bases: TGTGCCAGCAGCTTAGTACAGGGACCCTACGAGCAGTACTTC. It yields the protein CASSLVQGPYEQYF.

This rearrangement joins TRBV19 to TRBJ2-2, with a tentative D call TRBD1 (5 bases). Looked up from germline, CDR1 is LNHDA and CDR2 is SQIVND (reference sequence). This CDR3 has 11 amino acids. V dropped 11 bases and J dropped 6 bases, with 10 bases sitting between them. The CDR3 DNA sequence: TGTGCCGTAAAGGGGCCCGGGGAGCTGTTTTTT. This translates into CAVKGPGELFF.

The chain recombines TRBV7-9 with TRBJ2-3; D possibly corresponds to TRBD1 (6 bases). With 6 bases removed from V and 5 bases from J, the gap between germline ends came to 15 bases. Per germline, CDR1 SEHNR and CDR2 FQNEAQ (reference sequence). The CDR3 spans 14 residues. The CDR3 here is CASSPQGLEDTQYF. CDR3 bases: TGTGCCAGCAGTCCTCAGGGGCTCGAAGATACGCAGTATTTT.

This chain links TRBV4-1 with TRBJ1-2; possibly TRBD1 for D (5 bases). This CDR3 contains 15 residues. V shed 4 bases and J shed 3 bases, with 15 bases lying between them. Per germline, CDR1 MGHRA and CDR2 YSYEKL. Here the CDR3 DNA reads TGCGCCAGCAGCCCCCGTCTGGAGGGGCACTATGGCTACACCTTC. Translating it yields CASSPRLEGHYGYTF.

V is TRBV19 and J is TRBJ1-1; possible D gene TRBD1, 6 bases. V was cut by 4 bases and J by 2 bases, with 8 bases left in between. This CDR3 is 13 amino acids long. The V gene's germline CDR1 is LNHDA and CDR2 SQIVND (reference sequence). The CDR3 spells CASSNRANTEAFF. CDR3 in DNA: TGTGCCAGTAGTAACAGGGCTAACACTGAAGCTTTCTTT.

This clone has more than one count but fewer than ten. V and J are TRBV30 and TRBJ1-2; 12 positions agree with TRBD1. There are 15 residues in the CDR3. Germline V CDR1 and CDR2: GTSNPN, SVGIG (reference sequence). V shed 5 bases, J shed 2 bases, and the junction held 6 bases outside the gene matches. The CDR3 DNA reads as TGTGCCTGGGGGACAGGGGGCCGGGGGAACTATGGCTACACCTTC. Its protein product is CAWGTGGRGNYGYTF.